This T cell receptor beta chain appears in the sequencing data of a study of patients and donors after allogeneic stem cell transplantation. TCRdb processed the RT-PCR reads anew with MiXCR; each CDR3 protein has one entry. In the table there are more than 850,000 distinct CDR3 sequences, approximately 18% of which are singletons. From germline, CDR1 is SQVTM and CDR2 ANQGSEA. The CDR3 is 14 residues long. The germline V and J ends were trimmed by 6 bases and 0 bases, with 15 bases remaining between them. This rearrangement joins TRBV29-1 to TRBJ2-7; maybe TRBD1 (6 bases). This clonotype was sampled from a human donor who was either an allogeneic HSCT recipient or a stem cell or donor lymphocyte infusion donor (not recorded which). It is not recorded whose cells these are; they may come from a transplant donor. The specimen was blood, either unsorted or a sorted T cell fraction (not recorded which). The CDR3 nucleotides read TGCAGCGTCCTCCGGGACACCGTCTCCTACGAGCAGTACTTC. This gives the protein CSVLRDTVSYEQYF.